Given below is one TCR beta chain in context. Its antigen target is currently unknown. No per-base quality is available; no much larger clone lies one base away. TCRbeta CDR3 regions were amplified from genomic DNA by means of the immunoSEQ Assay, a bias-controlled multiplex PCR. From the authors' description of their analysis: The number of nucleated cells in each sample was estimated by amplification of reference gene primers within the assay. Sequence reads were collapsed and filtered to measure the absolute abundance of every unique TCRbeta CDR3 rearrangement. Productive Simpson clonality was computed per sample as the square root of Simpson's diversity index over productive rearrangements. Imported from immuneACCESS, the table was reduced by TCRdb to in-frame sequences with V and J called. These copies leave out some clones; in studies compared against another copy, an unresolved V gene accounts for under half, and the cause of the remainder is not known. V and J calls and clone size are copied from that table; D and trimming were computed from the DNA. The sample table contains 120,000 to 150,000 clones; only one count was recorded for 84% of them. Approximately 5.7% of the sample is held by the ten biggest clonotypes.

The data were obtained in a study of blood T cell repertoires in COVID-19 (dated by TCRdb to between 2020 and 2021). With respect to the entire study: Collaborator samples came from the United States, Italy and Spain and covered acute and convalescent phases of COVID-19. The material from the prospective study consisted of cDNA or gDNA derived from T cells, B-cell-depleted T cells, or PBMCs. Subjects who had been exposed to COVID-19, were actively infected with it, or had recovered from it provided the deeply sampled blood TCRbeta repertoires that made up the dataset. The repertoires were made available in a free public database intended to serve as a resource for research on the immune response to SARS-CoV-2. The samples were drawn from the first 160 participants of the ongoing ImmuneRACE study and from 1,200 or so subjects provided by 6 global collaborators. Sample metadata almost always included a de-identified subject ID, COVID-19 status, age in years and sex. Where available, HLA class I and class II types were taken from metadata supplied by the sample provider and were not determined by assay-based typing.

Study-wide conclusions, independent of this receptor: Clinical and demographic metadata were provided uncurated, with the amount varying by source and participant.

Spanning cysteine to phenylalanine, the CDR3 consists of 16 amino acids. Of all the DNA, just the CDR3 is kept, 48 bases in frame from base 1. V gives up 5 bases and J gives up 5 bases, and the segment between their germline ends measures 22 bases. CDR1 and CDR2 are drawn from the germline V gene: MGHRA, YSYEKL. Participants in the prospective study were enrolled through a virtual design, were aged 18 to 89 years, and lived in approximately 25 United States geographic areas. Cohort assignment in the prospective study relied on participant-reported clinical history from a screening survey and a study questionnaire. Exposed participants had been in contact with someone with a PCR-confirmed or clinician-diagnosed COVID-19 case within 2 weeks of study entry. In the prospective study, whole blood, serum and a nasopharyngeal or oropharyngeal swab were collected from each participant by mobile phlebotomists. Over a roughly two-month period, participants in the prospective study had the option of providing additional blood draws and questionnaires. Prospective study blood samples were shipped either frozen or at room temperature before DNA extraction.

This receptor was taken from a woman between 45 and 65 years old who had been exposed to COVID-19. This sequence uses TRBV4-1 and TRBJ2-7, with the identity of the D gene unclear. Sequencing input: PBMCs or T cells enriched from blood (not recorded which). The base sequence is TGCGCCAGCAGCGCTCCCCCCGCAGGCCCCATAGACGAGCAGTACTTC. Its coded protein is CASSAPPAGPIDEQYF.